Following are 15 T cell receptor beta chains from one sample sequenced in a study of vaccination and CD4 T cells after COVID-19. Sample treatment: 10-day PBMC culture with coronavirus spike peptide pools or control peptides (ViraFEST assay). Cultured CD4+ T-cell DNA underwent Oncomine TCR Beta short-read sequencing. Each CDR3 protein gets one entry after TCRdb re-called the PCR reads with MiXCR. The sample includes 20,000 to 25,000 distinct CDR3 sequences, over 45% of them seen just once. Antigens of these TCRs are unknown. Sequenced input: CD4+ T cells from blood, cultured in vitro. The source of these receptors is a human donor who had recovered from COVID-19.

The gene calls are TRBV10-3 and TRBJ1-2; unclear D gene. Trimming took 3 bases from V and 8 from J, leaving 10 bases between them. The V gene's germline CDR1 is ENHRY and CDR2 SYGVKD. The CDR3 runs to 12 residues. For the CDR3, the DNA is TGTGCCATCAGTGACTACACCGGGGGCTACACCTTC. Protein: CAISDYTGGYTF.

This clonotype was counted a few times. V usage is TRBV7-2 and J usage is TRBJ1-1; TRBD1 might be the D (5 bases). CDR3 length: 14 residues. V shed 4 bases and J shed 4 bases, with 13 bases lying between them. CDR1 and CDR2 (germline): SGHTA, FQGNSA. The CDR3 loop is CASSWGVDATEAFF. The CDR3 nucleotides read TGTGCCAGCAGCTGGGGGGTCGACGCCACTGAAGCTTTCTTT.

This clonotype appeared once. The gene calls are TRBV30 and TRBJ2-7; 7 nucleotides agree with TRBD2. This CDR3 contains 12 residues. The V gene end was trimmed by 3 bases and the J gene end by 6 bases; junction bases not matched to a gene: 5. In germline, CDR1 is GTSNPN, CDR2 SVGIG (reference sequence). This CDR3 reads CAWRGGSLEQYF. In nucleotides, the CDR3 is TGTGCCTGGAGGGGGGGGAGTCTCGAGCAGTACTTC.

This clonotype occurred a few times. This chain uses TRBV28 with TRBJ1-2; no reliable D call. This CDR3 has 12 amino acids. Trimming cost V 1 base and J 4 bases, with 4 bases left between them. Germline V CDR1 and CDR2: MDHEN, SYDVKM. CDR3 bases: TGTGCCAGCAGTTTATTCGGCTATGGCTACACCTTC. As protein: CASSLFGYGYTF.

This clonotype was counted a few times. Germline is not matched at one junction end, which may reflect a read error. The chain is built from TRBV7-7 and TRBJ2-5; TRBD1 matches at 8 bases. The CDR3 is 13 amino acids. CDR1 is SSHAT, CDR2 FNYEAQ, per germline (reference sequence). In DNA form, the CDR3 reads TGTGCTAGCAGCCCGGGACAGGAAGAGACCCAGTACTTC. It translates to CASSPGQEETQYF.

This clonotype came up once. The chain joins TRBV4-1 to TRBJ1-3, with D tentatively TRBD1 (6 bases). Germline loops: CDR1 MGHRA, CDR2 YSYEKL. V lost 3 bases and J 8 bases, leaving 20 bases between the germline ends. CDR3 length: 16 residues. CDR3 DNA: TGCGCCAGCAGCCACCAACAGGGAGGTCGGGCGGACACCATATATTTT. Translating gives CASSHQQGGRADTIYF.

This clonotype has only a few counts. V gene TRBV10-2 combines with J gene TRBJ2-3; D may be TRBD1 (6 bases). Trimming removed 10 bases from V and 6 bases from J, with 17 bases in between. The CDR3 spans 13 residues. CDR1 is WSHSY and CDR2 is SAAADI in the germline V gene. The CDR3 protein is CATCFGGGDTQYF. The CDR3 DNA reads as TGCGCCACCTGCTTTGGGGGCGGGGATACGCAGTATTTT.

This clonotype has a handful of counts. The V gene is TRBV15, the J gene TRBJ1-3; D perhaps matches TRBD1 (5 bases). The CDR3 totals 16 residues. CDR1 is LNHNV and CDR2 is YYDKDF in the germline V gene (reference sequence). With 5 bases removed from V and 1 base from J, the gap between germline ends came to 15 bases. The DNA of the CDR3 is TGTGCCACCAGCGTCTCCGGGGGAAATTCTGGAAACACCATATATTTT. This sequence encodes CATSVSGGNSGNTIYF. Variable domain in full (rest from reference TRBV15 and TRBJ1-3): DAMVIQNPRYQVTQFGKPVTLSCSQTLNHNVMYWYQQKSSQAPKLLFHYYDKDFNNEADTPDNFQSRRPNTSFCFLDIRSPGLGDTAMYLCATSVSGGNSGNTIYFGEGSWLTVV.

The rearrangement links TRBV20-1 to TRBJ2-2; D call uncertain. Germline CDR1 reads DFQATT; CDR2 reads SNEGSKA (reference sequence). Trimming removed 1 base at V and 1 base at J, with 4 bases between. The length of the CDR3 is 13 residues. The CDR3 sequence is CSARGVNTGELFF. The CDR3 nucleotides are TGCAGTGCTAGAGGAGTGAACACCGGGGAGCTGTTTTTT.

The chain carries TRBV4-1 and TRBJ1-6; 7 positions match TRBD1. Germline assignment: CDR1 MGHRA and CDR2 YSYEKL. Trimming cost V 3 bases and J 7 bases; bases outside gene matches: 9. CDR3 length equals 16 residues. The CDR3 DNA reads TGCGCCAGCAGCCAGGTGACAGGGAGTCGGAATTCACCCCTCCACTTT. It translates to CASSQVTGSRNSPLHF.

The chain combines TRBV6-5 with TRBJ1-2, with D possibly TRBD1 on 5 matching bases. The CDR3 has 15 residues. V was trimmed by 2 bases and J by 7 bases, leaving 17 bases between them. Germline-derived CDR1 and CDR2 are MNHEY and SVGAGI. The CDR3 bases are TGTGCCAGCAGTTACCTCTCGGGGGTAACTGGTGGCTACACCTTC. Amino acids: CASSYLSGVTGGYTF.

The table lists this clonotype with a few counts. This chain connects TRBV19 to TRBJ1-1; D not certain. The CDR3 is 11 residues long. The germline CDR1 and CDR2 sequences are LNHDA and SQIVND (reference sequence). Deletions cut 5 bases from V and 1 base from J, with 2 bases between. Here the CDR3 reads CASSENTEAFF. In DNA, the CDR3 is TGTGCCAGTAGTGAGAACACTGAAGCTTTCTTT.

The chain combines TRBV27 with TRBJ1-5, with 8 bases fitting TRBD1. CDR1 and CDR2 from the germline V gene are MNHEY and SMNVEV (reference sequence). The CDR3 runs to 13 residues. Germline trimming cut 8 bases from V and 7 bases from J; bases unmatched to any gene: 7. CDR3 region: CASGRQGMQPQHF. In DNA, the CDR3 is TGTGCCAGCGGTCGACAGGGGATGCAGCCCCAGCATTTT.

The genes are TRBV6-1 and TRBJ2-3; a possible D gene is TRBD1 (6 bases). Trimming shortened V by 5 bases and J by 1 base, and 10 bases separated the two germline ends. This CDR3 region has 14 residues. In germline, CDR1 is MNHNS, CDR2 SASEGT. This CDR3 reads CASSLRQGTDTQYF. CDR3 coding DNA: TGTGCCAGCAGTCTGCGACAGGGCACAGATACGCAGTATTTT.

The chain has TRBV7-3 and TRBJ2-7; D is tentatively TRBD1 or TRBD2 (5 bases each). The germline V gene encodes CDR1 SGHTA and CDR2 FQGTGA. Trimming shortened V by 5 bases and J by 2 bases, and 10 bases separated the two germline ends. The CDR3 length is 13 residues. CDR3 loop: CASSRDGAYEQYF. The CDR3 nucleotides read TGTGCCAGCAGCCGGGACGGTGCCTACGAGCAGTACTTC.